This T cell receptor beta chain appears in the sequencing data of a study of T cells expressing NK-cell markers. TCRdb re-called the 5' RACE reads, yielding one record per CDR3 amino acid sequence without DNA. Across about 550,000 distinct CDR3 sequences, the top ten clones capture roughly 3.6% of the sample. In germline, CDR1 is LGHNA, CDR2 YSLEER. This CDR3 region has 17 residues. The TCR was taken from a man younger than 35 in good health. Sample: blood T cells: a sorted CD56 or NKG2C T cell subset, CD4+ or CD8+ T cells, or bulk PBMC T cells (not recorded which). The chain has TRBV4-3 and TRBJ1-4; TCRdb gives TRBD1 as the D gene, but with no DNA this cannot be confirmed. CDR3 loop: CASSQGGRTVANEKLFF.